What follows describes a single T cell receptor beta chain. Its cognate antigen is unknown. From the approximately 120-subject validation cohort, which was separate from the roughly 710-subject first cohort, the donors were drawn. The V end lost 4 bases, the J end lost 0 bases, and 13 bases lay between the germline ends. Germline V gene data show CDR1 as GTSNPN and CDR2 as SVGIG (reference sequence). This CDR3 contains 15 residues. Data came from immunoSEQ multiplex PCR; TCRdb stores just in-frame clones and leaves some out. This sample has roughly 120,000 clones; roughly 83% occur once, and the top ten carry roughly 5%. The sample is drawn from a study of cytomegalovirus exposure and HLA in healthy donors. Overall study context: The same platform used for the approximately 670 first-cohort repertoires was also used for the 95 to 150 validation repertoires, as a later analysis reported. Study-level findings and limits: Rare sequences made up most TCRs, while some public TCRs were found in many donors. Some TCR beta chains (164 of them) were listed as cytomegalovirus-associated.

The sequence derives from a man between 18 and 29 years old in good health and CMV-seronegative. The sample was PBMCs. The genes are TRBV30 and TRBJ2-1; D call uncertain. CDR3 amino acids: CAWTLGGFSYNEQFF. Here the CDR3 DNA reads TGTGCCTGGACCCTTGGCGGCTTCTCCTACAATGAGCAGTTCTTC.